This T cell receptor (beta chain) derives from a study of blood T cell repertoires in COVID-19. Overall study: Sites in the United States, Italy and Spain provided acute and convalescent COVID-19 samples. Sources were T cells, B-cell-depleted T cells, or PBMCs; the material itself was cDNA or gDNA.

Per the original methods: Reference gene primer amplification gave nucleated cell count estimates. The data were produced by immunoSEQ multiplex PCR, yet TCRdb's version contains in-frame clones alone and is incomplete. V and J calls and clone size are those listed in that table; D and trimming were worked out from the DNA. Among 140,000 or so clones, approximately 85% were seen once, and the ten largest hold approximately 4.1%. Per germline, CDR1 SNHLY and CDR2 FYNNEI. V lost 4 bases and J 4 bases, leaving 16 bases between the germline ends. This CDR3 spans 15 amino acids. The sample taken for sequencing was peripheral blood. The TCR was taken from a woman of 80 years or more with acute or convalescent COVID-19. The chain is built from TRBV2 and TRBJ1-2; D might be TRBD1 (6 bases). Here the CDR3 reads CASSGETGTTYGYTF. The CDR3 DNA is TGTGCCAGCAGTGGAGAGACCGGGACAACCTATGGCTACACCTTC.